This T cell receptor beta chain was sequenced during a study of radiotherapy plus CTLA-4 blockade in lung cancer. Study-level information: Patients showed objective responses in approximately 17% of cases and disease control in less than 35%. General study points: Blood-borne expansion of tumor-derived TCR clones followed radiotherapy plus ipilimumab. Reports state that early shifts in blood T cell clones, with interferon-beta, best predicted response.

On this clone: What it binds is not known.

The study treated chemo-refractory metastatic non-small-cell lung cancer patients with focal radiation plus ipilimumab CTLA-4 blockade. This CDR3 comprises 13 residues. Germline V lookup: CDR1 SGHTA, CDR2 FQGTGA. Trimming shortened V by 5 bases and J by 8 bases, and 14 bases separated the two germline ends. The table came from immunoSEQ multiplex PCR; TCRdb's copy has only in-frame clones and leaves some out. The data hold some 80,000 clones, with about four fifths observed a single time. The source of this sequence is a human donor with non-small cell lung cancer who had stable disease on radiotherapy plus ipilimumab. The sequencing used peripheral blood, collected from a patient treated with radiotherapy plus ipilimumab. The V call is TRBV7-3, the J call TRBJ2-3, with D maybe TRBD1 (5 bases). The CDR3 region is CASSTSTQGTQYF. The DNA of the CDR3 is TGTGCCAGCAGCACCAGTACCCAGGGTACGCAGTATTTT.